This TCR beta chain originates from a study of blood T cell repertoires in COVID-19. V was clipped by 6 bases and J by 4 bases, with 17 bases between them. This CDR3 has 15 residues. CDR1 is MNHEY and CDR2 is SVGAGI in the germline V gene. Sequencing used immunoSEQ multiplex PCR; TCRdb keeps in-frame clones, though not all of them. The table has approximately 67,000 clones, less than 85% seen once. This chain uses TRBV6-5 with TRBJ2-3; a possible D gene is TRBD2 (7 bases). The sequenced sample was peripheral blood. The receptor's source is a man in his sixties with acute or convalescent COVID-19. CDR3 in DNA: TGTGCCAGCAGCCAGCGGGACAAGGAATCAGATACGCAGTATTTT. The encoded protein is CASSQRDKESDTQYF.